Reported below is one TCR beta chain. Per the authors' pipeline: Reference gene primer amplification in the assay estimated nucleated cell counts. Method: immunoSEQ multiplex PCR; TCRdb's copy keeps in-frame clones and lacks some. The DNA was the basis for D and trimming; V, J and clone size are from that table. This sample has 110,000 or so clones, with over 70% found just once. The CDR3 contains 12 residues. The germline CDR1 and CDR2 sequences are SGHTA and FQGNSA. With 2 bases removed from V and 6 bases from J, the gap between germline ends came to 8 bases. This sample was included in a study of blood T cell repertoires in COVID-19. Study-wide context: The study drew acute and convalescent COVID-19 samples from the United States, Italy and Spain. Sample material is recorded as cDNA or gDNA derived from T cells, B-cell-depleted T cells, or PBMCs.

The sample consisted of peripheral blood. The clonotype was recovered from a man aged 45-65 years with acute or convalescent COVID-19. This rearrangement joins TRBV7-2 to TRBJ2-7, with a tentative D call TRBD2 (5 bases). The CDR3 protein is CASSLSGVEQYV. CDR3 in DNA: TGTGCCAGCAGCTTATCCGGGGTCGAGCAGTACGTC.